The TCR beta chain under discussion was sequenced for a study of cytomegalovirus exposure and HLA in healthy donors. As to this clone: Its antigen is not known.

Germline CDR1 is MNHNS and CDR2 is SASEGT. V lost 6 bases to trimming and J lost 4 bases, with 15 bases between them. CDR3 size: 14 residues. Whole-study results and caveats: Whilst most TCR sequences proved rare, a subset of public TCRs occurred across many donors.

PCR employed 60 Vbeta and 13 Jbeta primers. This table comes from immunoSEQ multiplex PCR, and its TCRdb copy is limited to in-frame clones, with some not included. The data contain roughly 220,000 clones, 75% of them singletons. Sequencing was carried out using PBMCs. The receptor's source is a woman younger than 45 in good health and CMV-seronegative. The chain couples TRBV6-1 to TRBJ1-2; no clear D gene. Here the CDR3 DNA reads TGTGCCAGCAGATCCCTACCGGGTTCCTATGGCTACACCTTC. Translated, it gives CASRSLPGSYGYTF.